The clone carrying this TCR beta chain was observed once. Its antigen is unknown. The protocol was immunoSEQ multiplex PCR, while the TCRdb copy is restricted to in-frame clones and leaves out a portion. This sample carries some 97,000 clones, approximately 94% of them seen once, and the ten largest clones take 1% to 1.5%. The data belong to a study of siplizumab effects on memory and regulatory T cells. Trimming left V 5 bases short and J 2 bases short, with 15 bases between. CDR1 MNHEY and CDR2 SMNVEV come from the germline V gene (reference sequence). The CDR3 extends over 15 amino acids. Study results and limitations: Mappable alloreactive CD4+ clones averaged approximately 70% Treg-derived with siplizumab versus 26.9% in controls.

Sequenced material: non-Treg CD4+ T cells sorted from blood. V and J are TRBV27 and TRBJ2-5; tentatively, D is TRBD1 (6 bases). The TCR comes from a human donor in good health. The CDR3 region is CASSLYRTAQETQYF. The CDR3 region has the DNA TGTGCCAGCAGTCTCTACCGGACAGCACAAGAGACCCAGTACTTC.